This TCR beta chain was captured by sequencing in a study of cytomegalovirus exposure and HLA in healthy donors. Study summary: Early release data held approximately 81 million unique TCRs from HLA-typed donors.

V lost 3 bases to trimming and J lost 8 bases, with 14 bases between them. This CDR3 comprises 13 residues. The germline V gene has CDR1 GTSNPN and CDR2 SVGIG (reference sequence). Remarks on this clone: Its antigen remains unidentified.

Primers for the PCR totalled 60 Vbeta and 13 Jbeta. TCRdb's copy holds only in-frame clones and misses some; the assay was immunoSEQ multiplex PCR. Of about 130,000 clones in the sample, about three quarters were seen once. Broader study findings: Looking again later, the authors saw that most CMV-associated TCR beta chains seemed HLA-restricted.

Sequencing was carried out using PBMCs. This receptor was obtained from a man aged 25 to 40 in good health and CMV-seronegative. J is TRBJ2-1 and V is TRBV30; D is perhaps TRBD2 (6 bases). Here the CDR3 DNA reads TGTGCCTGGAGCCGGGGGTCTCGGGATGAGCAGTTCTTC. Translation: CAWSRGSRDEQFF.